This paragraph reports one T cell receptor beta chain. This specimen belongs to a study of patients and donors after allogeneic stem cell transplantation. TCRdb used MiXCR to reprocess the RT-PCR reads, holding one entry per CDR3 protein. The sample lists 920,000 or so distinct CDR3 sequences, roughly 18% occurring once. The origin of this receptor is a human donor who was either an allogeneic HSCT recipient or a stem cell or donor lymphocyte infusion donor (not recorded which). It is not recorded whose cells these are; they may come from a transplant donor. Sequences were obtained from blood, either unsorted or a sorted T cell fraction (not recorded which).

As DNA, the CDR3 is TGTGCCAGCGGCGGGACCTCCTCCAATCAGCCCCAGCATTTT. Residues: CASGGTSSNQPQHF. The chain has TRBV2 and TRBJ1-5, with D perhaps TRBD1 (5 bases). This CDR3 has 14 residues. Germline CDR1 and CDR2: SNHLY and FYNNEI. Trimming left V 8 bases short and J 3 bases short, with 14 bases between.